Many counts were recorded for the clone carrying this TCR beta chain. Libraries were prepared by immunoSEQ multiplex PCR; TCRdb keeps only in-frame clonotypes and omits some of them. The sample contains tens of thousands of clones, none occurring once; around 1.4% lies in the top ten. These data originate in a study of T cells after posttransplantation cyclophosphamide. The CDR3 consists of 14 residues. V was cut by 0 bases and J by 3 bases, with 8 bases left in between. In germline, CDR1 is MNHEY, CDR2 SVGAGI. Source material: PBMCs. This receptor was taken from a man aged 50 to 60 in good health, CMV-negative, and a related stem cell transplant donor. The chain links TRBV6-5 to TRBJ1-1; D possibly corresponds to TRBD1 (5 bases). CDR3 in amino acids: CASSYSEGYTEAFF. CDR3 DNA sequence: TGTGCCAGCAGTTACTCGGAGGGGTACACTGAAGCTTTCTTT.